Following are 22 T cell receptor beta chains from one sample sequenced in a study of T cell changes during pregnancy in multiple sclerosis. Here immunoSEQ multiplex PCR was the method, and the copy in TCRdb shows in-frame clones only, minus some. The sample shows about 64,000 clones, 95% to 97% of them seen only once. Sequencing was performed on CD8+ T cells from peripheral blood mononuclear cells, taken after pregnancy. All receptors derive from a female donor with multiple sclerosis, enrolled in a pregnancy study.

The chain combines TRBV28 with TRBJ1-5; D is unclear. V dropped 3 bases and J dropped 0 bases, with 6 bases sitting between them. The CDR3 is 14 residues long. Germline lookup yields CDR1 MDHEN and CDR2 SYDVKM. The DNA of the CDR3 is TGTGCCAGCAGTTTCGAGGCTAGCAATCAGCCCCAGCATTTT. This gives the protein CASSFEASNQPQHF.

The rearrangement joins TRBV7-9 to TRBJ2-7, with TRBD2 matching over 12 bases. The length of the CDR3 is 16 residues. With 5 bases clipped from V and 3 bases from J, the junction kept 8 bases outside the gene matches. The germline V gene encodes CDR1 SEHNR and CDR2 FQNEAQ (reference sequence). The CDR3 nucleotides are TGTGCCAGCAGCCTGAGGACTAGCGGGAATGACTACGAGCAGTACTTC. It encodes CASSLRTSGNDYEQYF.

V is TRBV27 and J is TRBJ2-7; D call uncertain. Germline V gives CDR1 MNHEY, CDR2 SMNVEV (reference sequence). V shed 5 bases and J shed 3 bases, with 11 bases lying between them. CDR3 length equals 13 residues. This chain's CDR3 is CASSLPGGYEQYF. For the CDR3, the DNA is TGTGCCAGCAGTCTGCCCGGTGGCTACGAGCAGTACTTC.

J is TRBJ1-2 and V is TRBV5-4, with 8 positions matching TRBD1. The trim removed 4 bases at V and 4 bases at J, leaving 6 bases unmatched. Germline V gives CDR1 SGHNT, CDR2 YYREEE (reference sequence). The CDR3 loop spans 14 amino acids. The DNA for the CDR3 is TGTGCCAGCAGCACCCGGGACAGGTCCTATGGCTACACCTTC. It codes for CASSTRDRSYGYTF.

The chain joins TRBV18 to TRBJ2-1, with TRBD2 matching 13 bases. The V and J ends lost 3 bases and 9 bases, in that order; junction bases with no gene match: 17. The germline gives CDR1 KGHSH, CDR2 LQKENI. The CDR3 has 19 residues. CDR3 amino acids: CASSPPGVLGLAGEVEQFF. CDR3 DNA: TGTGCCAGCTCACCCCCAGGGGTTCTAGGACTAGCGGGAGAAGTTGAGCAGTTCTTC.

This rearrangement joins TRBV28 to TRBJ2-1, with 14 bases lining up with TRBD2. J gave up 9 bases and V 2 bases, and 15 bases lay outside the gene matches. Germline CDR1 is MDHEN and CDR2 is SYDVKM. CDR3 length: 19 residues. CDR3 protein: CASSLLHLPGTSGSFEQFF. CDR3 in DNA: TGTGCCAGCAGTTTACTACACTTACCCGGGACTAGCGGGAGCTTTGAGCAGTTCTTC.

This chain uses TRBV27 with TRBJ1-1; TRBD1 matches at 7 bases. The CDR3 is made up of 14 amino acids. Germline lookup yields CDR1 MNHEY and CDR2 SMNVEV (reference sequence). V was clipped by 4 bases and J by 0 bases; unmatched bases: 2. CDR3 amino acids: CASSSRGLNTEAFF. The DNA of the CDR3 is TGTGCCAGCAGTTCCAGGGGGTTGAACACTGAAGCTTTCTTT.

In DNA, the CDR3 is TGTGCCAGCAGCTTAGAGGGGGTTAATCAGCCCCAGCATTTT. Translated: CASSLEGVNQPQHF. The chain links TRBV7-8 to TRBJ1-5; perhaps TRBD1 as D (6 bases). Germline lookup yields CDR1 SGHVS and CDR2 FQNEAQ. The CDR3 contains 14 residues. Trimming shortened V by 1 base and J by 4 bases, and 8 bases separated the two germline ends.

V is TRBV7-9 and J is TRBJ2-2, with TRBD2 as a possible D gene (6 bases). The V and J ends lost 4 bases and 0 bases respectively, with 15 bases between them. CDR1 SEHNR and CDR2 FQNEAQ come from the germline V gene (reference sequence). The CDR3 runs 17 residues. The CDR3 loop reads CASSWRWPGANTGELFF. The CDR3 DNA reads TGTGCCAGCAGCTGGCGGTGGCCGGGGGCGAACACCGGGGAGCTGTTTTTT.

The gene calls are TRBV7-8 and TRBJ1-4; D gene ambiguous. Germline values: CDR1 SGHVS, CDR2 FQNEAQ. V was pared by 0 bases and J by 7 bases, with 12 bases between. The CDR3 consists of 15 residues. The CDR3, as DNA: TGTGCCAGCAGCTTAGCCGGAGGGTCGGGTGAAAAACTGTTTTTT. Its translation: CASSLAGGSGEKLFF.

The chain recombines TRBV11-2 with TRBJ2-3; 7 nucleotides align to TRBD1. The CDR3 is made up of 14 amino acids. CDR1 SGHAT and CDR2 FQNNGV come from the germline V gene. J lost 5 bases, V lost 5 bases, and 7 bases had no gene match. CDR3 DNA sequence: TGTGCCAGCAGCCAGGACAGGAATGAAGATACGCAGTATTTT. It codes for CASSQDRNEDTQYF.

The chain is built from TRBV11-2 and TRBJ2-7; the D gene is possibly TRBD1 (5 bases). V was shortened by 2 bases and J by 2 bases, with 13 bases between the two germline ends. CDR3 length equals 15 residues. Germline values: CDR1 SGHAT, CDR2 FQNNGV. The chain's CDR3 is CASSLLGAAAYEQYF. CDR3 bases: TGTGCCAGCAGCTTATTAGGGGCTGCTGCCTACGAGCAGTACTTC.

The chain couples TRBV28 to TRBJ2-3, with D possibly matching TRBD2 (6 bases). Germline-derived CDR1 and CDR2 are MDHEN and SYDVKM. V lost 6 bases and J 6 bases, leaving 28 bases between the germline ends. The CDR3 runs to 18 residues. The DNA for the CDR3 is TGTGCCAGCAGGTCGACCCTGGAGGGCTCTGGGGGTTGGGATACGCAGTATTTT. Translation: CASRSTLEGSGGWDTQYF.

In DNA, the CDR3 is TGTGCCAGCAGCCCACAGGAGATGAACACTGAAGCTTTCTTT. Translation: CASSPQEMNTEAFF. The V call is TRBV6-5, the J call TRBJ1-1; TRBD1 might be the D (5 bases). V lost 6 bases and J lost 0, with 11 bases in between. Germline V lookup: CDR1 MNHEY, CDR2 SVGAGI. There are 14 residues in the CDR3.

This chain links TRBV6-4 with TRBJ1-2, with 8 positions matching TRBD1. This CDR3 has 17 amino acids. V lost 6 bases and J lost 3; bases outside the gene matches: 15. Germline V gene lookup returns CDR1 MRHNA and CDR2 SNTAGT. CDR3 DNA sequence: TGTGCCAGCAGCGATAAGGGCAGGGGGCCTCTCCACTATGGCTACACCTTC. Translating gives CASSDKGRGPLHYGYTF.

J is TRBJ2-3 and V is TRBV2, with 7 bases identical to TRBD2. The CDR3 consists of 15 residues. The ends lost 7 bases at V and 1 base at J; junction bases unmatched: 8. The germline V gene has CDR1 SNHLY and CDR2 FYNNEI. CDR3 protein: CASKGGRAGTDTQYF. For the CDR3, the DNA is TGTGCCAGCAAGGGCGGGAGAGCCGGCACAGATACGCAGTATTTT.

This chain joins TRBV29-1 and TRBJ2-1; 11 bases align to TRBD2. V was pared by 5 bases and J by 7 bases, with 7 bases of the junction left unmatched. The CDR3 sequence is 14 residues long. From germline, CDR1 is SQVTM and CDR2 ANQGSEA. For the CDR3, the DNA is TGCAGCGTTCAACTAGCGGGAGCCGGTAATGAGCAGTTCTTC. Translating it yields CSVQLAGAGNEQFF.

In its sample, this clone was seen a few times. This rearrangement joins TRBV11-1 to TRBJ1-2; TRBD1 might be the D (5 bases). The germline gives CDR1 SGHAT, CDR2 FQDESV (reference sequence). This CDR3 comprises 17 residues. The V and J ends lost 1 base and 1 base respectively, with 16 bases between them. The CDR3 coding sequence is TGTGCCAGCAGCTTAGATCGGGACTCTAAGCGTAACTATGGCTACACCTTC. Its translation is CASSLDRDSKRNYGYTF. Supplemented by reference TRBV11-1 and TRBJ1-2, the full variable domain reads EAEVAQSPRYKITEKSQAVAFWCDPISGHATLYWYRQILGQGPELLVQFQDESVVDDSQLPKDRFSAERLKGVDSTLKIQPAELGDSAMYLCASSLDRDSKRNYGYTFGSGTRLTVV.

This clone is a singleton in its sample. DNA of the CDR3: TGTGCCAGTAGTTTCCGGACAGTCGGGGTTGATAGCAATCAGCCCCAGCATTTT. Amino acids: CASSFRTVGVDSNQPQHF. The chain has TRBV19 and TRBJ1-5, with D tentatively TRBD1 (6 bases). The CDR3 has 18 residues. Trimming stripped 5 bases from V and 0 bases from J, with 20 bases between. CDR1 LNHDA and CDR2 SQIVND come from the germline V gene (reference sequence). The entire variable domain, with the rest obtained from reference TRBV19 and TRBJ1-5, is as follows: DGGITQSPKYLFRKEGQNVTLSCEQNLNHDAMYWYRQDPGQGLRLIYYSQIVNDFQKGDIAEGYSVSREKKESFPLTVTSAQKNPTAFYLCASSFRTVGVDSNQPQHFGDGTRLSIL.

This chain uses TRBV2 with TRBJ2-3; the D is unclear. Trimming took off 10 bases at V and 7 bases at J, with 12 bases between the two ends. Germline V CDR1 and CDR2: SNHLY, FYNNEI. The CDR3 has 11 amino acids. As DNA, the CDR3 is TGTGCCACAATCACGCGAAATACGCAGTATTTT. Protein sequence: CATITRNTQYF.

V gene TRBV7-8 combines with J gene TRBJ1-3; D gene uncertain. CDR1 SGHVS and CDR2 FQNEAQ come from the germline V gene. The CDR3 consists of 16 residues. V was cut by 2 bases and J by 4 bases, with 15 bases left in between. This chain's CDR3 is CASSLNHRGYGNTIYF. The CDR3 nucleotides are TGTGCCAGCAGCTTAAACCACCGCGGCTACGGAAACACCATATATTTT.

This clone has a single count. The chain links TRBV4-1 to TRBJ2-7; 8 bases align to TRBD1. This CDR3 has 15 amino acids. Per germline, CDR1 MGHRA and CDR2 YSYEKL. Germline trimming cut 2 bases from V and 2 bases from J; bases unmatched to any gene: 5. The CDR3 here is CASSQWTGNTYEQYF. In nucleotides, the CDR3 is TGCGCCAGCAGCCAATGGACAGGGAACACCTACGAGCAGTACTTC.